This T cell receptor beta chain came from a study of CD8 T cells in ankylosing spondylitis. This clonotype was counted ten times or more. What it binds is unknown. From the 5' RACE reads, TCRdb called clonotypes with MiXCR, one entry per CDR3 protein. The data show approximately 130,000 distinct CDR3 sequences, approximately 10% seen once. Study-wide results and limits: Before this, some motif variants had been reported in reactive arthritis synovial fluid and blood.

Sequenced material: blood, either unsorted or a sorted T cell fraction (not recorded which). The receptor was derived from a female donor with ankylosing spondylitis or in good health (not recorded which).

The CDR3 coding sequence is TGTGCCAGCTCACCACGGAGGGCATCCACTAATGAAAAACTGTTTTTT. It yields the protein CASSPRRASTNEKLFF. V usage is TRBV18 and J usage is TRBJ1-4; D gene ambiguous. Germline CDR1 reads KGHSH; CDR2 reads LQKENI. The length of the CDR3 is 16 residues. With 1 base removed from V and 2 bases from J, the gap between germline ends came to 11 bases.